These 2 T cell receptor beta chains were all obtained from the same sample, sequenced in a study of cytomegalovirus exposure and HLA in healthy donors. Primers included in the PCR were 60 Vbeta and 13 Jbeta primers. Using immunoSEQ multiplex PCR, the repertoire was profiled, and TCRdb retains in-frame clones only, with some absent. Of about 150,000 clones listed, 60% to 80% were seen once; the top ten hold 0.5% to 0.85%. Sequences were obtained from PBMCs. The receptor set was obtained from a male donor in good health and CMV-seronegative.

The chain joins TRBV5-1 to TRBJ2-7; D may be TRBD2 (6 bases). Trimming stripped 4 bases from V and 2 bases from J, with 13 bases between. The CDR3 has 14 residues. CDR1 and CDR2 from the germline V gene are SGHRS and YFSETQ. DNA for the CDR3: TGCGCCAGCAGCGAATACGGGGGAACCTACGAGCAGTACTTC. Its protein product is CASSEYGGTYEQYF.

The chain carries TRBV5-1 and TRBJ1-2, with a possible D match to TRBD1 (6 bases). The CDR3 is 14 amino acids. V was pared by 2 bases and J by 4 bases, with 12 bases between. Per the germline V gene, CDR1 is SGHRS and CDR2 is YFSETQ. The CDR3 coding sequence is TGCGCCAGCAGCTTTGGGGGGGCCAGCTATGGCTACACCTTC. Protein product: CASSFGGASYGYTF.